This TCR beta chain was identified in a study of post-analysis software for immune sequencing data. Study information: The patients showed relapsing-remitting, secondary progressive and progressive-relapsing multiple sclerosis courses. The study's findings and limits: Included in a set of about 5 TRBV segments more frequent in patients than controls were TRBV5-6, TRBV5-1 and TRBV20-1. Multiple sclerosis patients had significantly lower normalized Chao1 diversity than controls. Batch-matched samples strongly co-clustered by F measure.

This clonotype was counted at least ten times. The antigen is unknown. CDR3 length: 12 residues. V gave up 1 base and J gave up 9 bases, with 10 bases separating them. The TCR beta cDNA libraries carried unique molecular identifiers. Input amounts of 1 to 10 million T cells were used. These gave 500,000 or so cDNA molecules, so each molecule approximated one T cell. TCRdb independently ran MiXCR on the PCR reads; one entry per CDR3 protein. The table has approximately 730,000 distinct CDR3 sequences, about 27% seen once. The chain recombines TRBV12-3 or TRBV12-4 with TRBJ2-7; D is undetermined. Input material: blood. The sequence was obtained from a girl between 10 and 17 years old with multiple sclerosis. Here the CDR3 reads CASSLEVSAQYF. The CDR3 DNA reads TGTGCCAGCAGTTTAGAGGTTTCCGCGCAGTACTTC.